This TCR beta chain is from a study of post-analysis software for immune sequencing data. Study as a whole: Relapsing-remitting, secondary progressive and progressive-relapsing multiple sclerosis were all included among the disease courses.

cDNA libraries of TCR beta carried unique molecular identifiers. T cells numbering roughly 0.9 to 10 million yielded cDNA molecules that totaled about 500,000. TCRdb redid the calling of the PCR reads with MiXCR, one entry per CDR3 protein. This sample has over 150,000 distinct CDR3 sequences, with about 30% found just once. This clonotype has a handful of counts. The antigen is unknown. Whole-study findings and limits: Those samples that were prepared in the same batch co-clustered strongly by F measure. There was significantly lower normalized Chao1 diversity in multiple sclerosis patients than in controls. Five or six TRBV segments, TRBV5-6, TRBV5-1 and TRBV20-1 among them, were found more frequent in patients than controls.

The CDR3 is made up of 14 amino acids. V shed 2 bases and J 10 bases; nucleotides not matched to a gene: 6. The chain links TRBV12-3 or TRBV12-4 to TRBJ2-1, with 9 bases matching TRBD1. The clonotype was recovered from a girl between 10 and 17 years old with multiple sclerosis. Sequenced: blood. The CDR3 here is CASSLRDRESEQFF. For the CDR3, the DNA is TGTGCCAGCAGTTTAAGGGACAGGGAATCCGAGCAGTTCTTC.